The clone carrying this T cell receptor (beta chain) was found many times. Looked up from germline, CDR1 is LGHDT and CDR2 is YNNKEL (reference sequence). Between the trimmed V and J ends, which lost 0 bases and 3 bases, there was a span of 11 bases. The CDR3 has 15 amino acids. Regarding time point: newly diagnosed GD, antithyroid drugs for less than 3 months. PBMC-derived RNA was used for the TCR library. The patient group derived from an endocrinology department in Xi'an, China. Assembly of TCR beta libraries relied on iRepertoire HTBI primers together with Arm-PCR of CDR3 regions. TCRdb reprocessed the multiplex PCR reads with MiXCR, giving one entry per CDR3 protein. The sample carries 450,000 to 650,000 distinct CDR3 sequences, about 16% recorded once. This entry is derived from a study of regulatory T cells in long-lasting Graves disease. This same sample was also part of a study on T cells in Graves' hyperthyroidism and ophthalmopathy. That study adds: For Graves' hyperthyroidism to be stable, ophthalmopathy could not progress within 18 months.

The genes are TRBV3-1 and TRBJ1-2; the D is unclear. This receptor was obtained from a woman aged 35-60 years with Graves disease. The starting material was peripheral blood mononuclear cells (PBMCs), obtained at new diagnosis, from a patient treated with antithyroid drugs. The CDR3 is CASSQDHGFDYGYTF. DNA of the CDR3: TGTGCCAGCAGCCAAGATCACGGTTTTGACTATGGCTACACCTTC. Full variable domain (remainder filled in from reference TRBV3-1 and TRBJ1-2): DTAVSQTPKYLVTQMGNDKSIKCEQNLGHDTMYWYKQDSKKFLKIMFSYNNKELIINETVPNRFSPKSPDKAHLNLHINSLELGDSAVYFCASSQDHGFDYGYTFGSGTRLTVV.